This T cell receptor beta chain emerged from a study of T cells and copy number aberrations in small-cell lung cancer (dated by TCRdb to about 2021). Broadly, across the study: Whole-exome sequencing of the same tumor regions was paired with TCR repertoire sequencing so that T cell metrics could be related to mutations and copy number aberrations. Tumor TCR data existed for roughly 17 patients, and some 14 patients had TCR data from both tumor tissue and normal tissue. Here is what the overall study found, with its caveats: A small sample size, resulting from surgical resection being uncommon in small-cell lung cancer, limited the study, and the findings need validation. All specimens consisted of formalin-fixed paraffin-embedded tissue, which is known to introduce sequencing artifacts. Lower T-cell density, richness and clonality were observed in tumors than in adjacent lung tissue, although the difference in density was not significant.

TCR-beta CDR3 regions were amplified from genomic DNA with the immunoSEQ hsTCRB Kit using multiplexed V- and J-gene primers. Unique DNA barcodes were added in a second PCR, and the samples were pooled together with one negative control and one positive control. Sequencing of the pooled TCR-beta libraries was performed on an Illumina MiSeq using a 150-cycle paired-end protocol. The paper's data handling went like this. Raw sequencing data were processed by Adaptive Biotechnologies into a report with normalized, annotated TCR-beta repertoires. To compute T-cell density, TCR-beta templates were normalized to usable DNA, with usable DNA estimated through amplification of housekeeping genes. Richness was defined as the count of unique rearrangements, and clonality was defined as 1 minus Pielou's evenness. This immuneACCESS table, as held by TCRdb, lists in-frame sequences with V and J called but not all clones. Of the missing ones, under half trace to an unresolved V gene in checked studies; the others have no known cause. V, J and clone size derive from that table, while D and trimming were established from the DNA sequence. The table for this sample lists roughly 6,300 clones; roughly 76% of them were counted only once. The biggest ten clones account for approximately 9.4% of the sample.

Patients with limited-stage small-cell lung cancer who underwent surgical resection in Hangzhou, China, between about 2008 and 2020 were included as donors. All donors had upfront surgery without preoperative chemotherapy or radiotherapy, and none received immunotherapy before or after surgery. All 19 patients in the sequenced cohort were smokers or heavy second-hand smokers. Adjacent normal lung was collected at least 2 cm from the tumor margin and was morphologically confirmed by two pathologists to be free of malignant cells. Multi-region TCR-beta sequencing of resected limited-stage small-cell lung cancers and of tumor-adjacent lung tissue was performed to characterize T cell repertoire heterogeneity. The AllPrep DNA/RNA FFPE Kit (Qiagen) was used to extract genomic DNA from the FFPE tissue. V drops 4 bases and J drops 7 bases, leaving 11 bases in between. CDR1 SEHNR and CDR2 FQNEAQ were looked up in the germline V gene (reference sequence). Counted from cysteine to phenylalanine, this CDR3 has 12 amino acids. Of the read, only the CDR3 DNA is kept; its 36 bases are in frame from base 1.

Worth noting for this clone: No cognate antigen has been identified for it. No per-base quality is available; no much larger clone lies one base away.

Recombination connected TRBV7-9 to TRBJ2-7; no D gene can be assigned with confidence. This receptor was taken from a woman in her seventies with small cell lung cancer. Some clones in this sample may be carry-over from other donors' samples. Sample: normal tissue next to the tumor. The CDR3 region has the sequence CASSSGRWEQYF. DNA sequence: TGTGCCAGCAGCTCCGGTCGATGGGAGCAGTACTTC.